This is a list of T cell receptor beta chains from one sample in a study of T cell repertoires in cytomegalovirus infection. TCRdb re-called the reads through MiXCR, storing one row per CDR3 protein. The table records fewer than 650,000 distinct CDR3 sequences, around two fifths of them present only once. These receptors lack a known antigen. The sample here was cultured PBMCs, taken from culture after CMV antigen stimulation. The receptors stem from a human donor in good health (CMV status not recorded). Some clones in this sample may be carry-over from other donors' samples. The CDR3 runs from the conserved cysteine through the conserved F or W. The D gene is left open where the match is weak. The size of a clone is reported for some rows only, either as once, few or many, or as a class for expanded clones.

>12|TRBJ2-7|TRBV2|-|TRBD2
CASLGGGVEQYF
TGTGCCAGCTTGGGCGGGGGTGTCGAGCAGTACTTC
>14|TRBJ2-5|TRBV7-2|few|TRBD1
CASSLGQGAKTQYF
TGTGCCAGCAGCTTAGGGCAGGGGGCGAAGACCCAGTACTTC
>15|TRBJ1-3|TRBV28|few|-
CASSLGTGPGNTIYF
TGTGCCAGCAGTTTAGGCACAGGGCCTGGAAACACCATATATTTT
>16|TRBJ2-3|TRBV5-1|-|TRBD2
CASRSGLAGATDTQYF
TGCGCCAGCAGGTCTGGACTAGCGGGGGCCACAGATACGCAGTATTTT
>13|TRBJ1-1|TRBV27|-|-
CASSIYINTEAFF
TGTGCCAGCAGTATCTACATAAACACTGAAGCTTTCTTT
>15|TRBJ2-3|TRBV20-1|-|-
CSASRLSGRTDTQYF
TGCAGTGCTAGTAGGCTGAGCGGCCGCACAGATACGCAGTATTTT
>15|TRBJ1-6|TRBV7-2|few|-
CASSFAGAGNSPLHF
TGTGCCAGCAGCTTTGCAGGGGCAGGGAATTCACCCCTCCACTTT
>17|TRBJ1-5|TRBV28|-|TRBD1
CASSLWPGQGGNQPQHF
TGTGCCAGCAGTTTATGGCCGGGACAGGGGGGAAATCAGCCCCAGCATTTT
>14|TRBJ2-1|TRBV5-1|once|-
CASSLVLGDEEQFF
TGCGCCAGCAGCTTGGTTCTCGGCGATGAAGAGCAGTTCTTC
>13|TRBJ1-1|TRBV4-1|few|TRBD1
CASSPDRGGEAFF
TGCGCCAGCAGCCCCGACAGGGGTGGTGAAGCTTTCTTT
>12|TRBJ2-7|TRBV7-6|-|-
CASSASTYEQYF
TGTGCCAGCAGCGCCTCAACCTACGAGCAGTACTTC
>16|TRBJ1-3|TRBV7-9|-|-
CASSRRNSVVGNTIYF
TGTGCCAGCAGTCGACGGAACTCGGTAGTAGGAAACACCATATATTTT
>16|TRBJ2-3|TRBV5-4|-|-
CASSLKRSQSTDTQYF
TGTGCCAGCAGCTTGAAGCGGAGCCAATCCACAGATACGCAGTATTTT
>16|TRBJ2-5|TRBV7-2|-|TRBD1
CASSFRQGIGLETQYF
TGTGCCAGCAGCTTTAGACAGGGTATAGGGTTGGAGACCCAGTACTTC
>13|TRBJ2-5|TRBV7-6|many|TRBD1
CASSRDREETQYF
TGTGCCAGCAGCCGGGACAGGGAAGAGACCCAGTACTTC